This entry lists 16 T cell receptor beta chains sequenced from one sample in a study of T cell responses to AZD1222 COVID-19 vaccine (dated by TCRdb to the early 2020s). Library method: the immunoSEQ multiplex PCR assay. The clones in this table, taken by TCRdb from immuneACCESS, are in-frame only. Not every clone is retained; where verified, under half of the shortfall comes from an unresolved V gene, and the cause of the rest is unknown. The sample table records fewer than 150,000 clones; around 86% of these occur just once. The ten most abundant clones make up about 1.2% of the sample. The time point label here, explained by the study, means: baseline before first vaccination. This specimen consisted of peripheral blood, obtained on day 0 of AZD1222 vaccination. The receptors were gathered from an adult in good health.

The V gene is TRBV19, the J gene TRBJ2-5; D possibly corresponds to TRBD2 (6 bases). CDR3 size: 14 residues. Germline CDR1 reads LNHDA; CDR2 reads SQIVND (reference sequence). Deletions cut 3 bases from V and 5 bases from J, with 13 bases between. CDR3 region: CASSIWGVTETQYF. The CDR3, as DNA: TGTGCCAGTAGTATCTGGGGGGTGACGGAGACCCAGTACTTC. The full variable domain, completed using reference TRBV19 and TRBJ2-5, is DGGITQSPKYLFRKEGQNVTLSCEQNLNHDAMYWYRQDPGQGLRLIYYSQIVNDFQKGDIAEGYSVSREKKESFPLTVTSAQKNPTAFYLCASSIWGVTETQYFGPGTRLLVL.

DNA of the CDR3: TGTGCCAGTAGTACGAGGAATACTAATGAAAAACTGTTTTTT. Translation: CASSTRNTNEKLFF. The genes are TRBV19 and TRBJ1-4, with unresolved D. The CDR3 contains 14 residues. CDR1 and CDR2 from the germline V gene are LNHDA and SQIVND (reference sequence). The ends were cut back, 4 bases at V and 2 bases at J, with 8 bases in the middle.

J is TRBJ2-1 and V is TRBV4-2; 15 positions match TRBD2. CDR1 and CDR2 from the germline V gene are LGHNA and YNFKEQ. The CDR3 totals 17 residues. Unmatched junction bases numbered 4, after V lost 2 bases and J lost 5 bases. CDR3 protein: CASSQLRTSGGDNEQFF. In nucleotides, the CDR3 is TGTGCCAGCAGCCAACTAAGGACTAGCGGGGGGGACAATGAGCAGTTCTTC.

The chain uses TRBV4-3 and TRBJ2-7, with D perhaps TRBD1 (6 bases). The CDR3 runs 17 residues. From germline, CDR1 is LGHNA and CDR2 YSLEER. V was shortened by 1 base and J by 3 bases, with 19 bases between the two germline ends. CDR3 bases: TGCGCCAGCAGCCAAGCCTTCTCGACAGGTATTAGCTACGAGCAGTACTTC. It encodes CASSQAFSTGISYEQYF.

The chain carries TRBV10-2 and TRBJ2-1; 11 bases agree with TRBD2. The CDR3 runs to 20 residues. The junction had 25 bases not matched to a gene; V was cut back by 5 bases and J by 10 bases. Per the germline V gene, CDR1 is WSHSY and CDR2 is SAAADI. CDR3 residues: CASSRVKGHVAGGSPVEQFF. For the CDR3, the DNA is TGCGCCAGCAGTAGGGTTAAAGGCCACGTAGCGGGGGGGTCCCCCGTGGAGCAGTTCTTC.

Only one count was recorded for this clone. This chain connects TRBV6-5 to TRBJ2-7; 12 bases are a match to TRBD1. The V segment lost 6 bases and the J segment 5 bases; nucleotides outside the gene matches: 2. The CDR3 consists of 13 residues. Germline CDR1 reads MNHEY; CDR2 reads SVGAGI. The CDR3 sequence: CASRGTGGHEQYF. CDR3 DNA sequence: TGTGCCAGCAGGGGGACAGGGGGCCACGAGCAGTACTTC.

The CDR3 nucleotides read TGTGCCAGGGGGACAAGGGTTCGATTGCAGACCCAGTACTTC. Translation: CARGTRVRLQTQYF. The chain is built from TRBV5-4 and TRBJ2-5; a weak D match, TRBD1 (6 bases). Looked up from germline, CDR1 is SGHNT and CDR2 is YYREEE (reference sequence). The CDR3 consists of 14 residues. With 8 bases removed from V and 6 bases from J, the gap between germline ends came to 20 bases.

The chain uses TRBV19 and TRBJ1-1; D remains unclear. CDR1 LNHDA and CDR2 SQIVND come from the germline V gene (reference sequence). V shed 9 bases and J shed 1 base, with 6 bases lying between them. This CDR3 region has 11 residues. Written as DNA, the CDR3 is TGTGCCAGCAACAAGAACACTGAAGCTTTCTTT. Protein product: CASNKNTEAFF. Full variable domain (rest looked up from reference TRBV19 and TRBJ1-1): DGGITQSPKYLFRKEGQNVTLSCEQNLNHDAMYWYRQDPGQGLRLIYYSQIVNDFQKGDIAEGYSVSREKKESFPLTVTSAQKNPTAFYLCASNKNTEAFFGQGTRLTVV.

This clone was found once. The chain combines TRBV5-6 with TRBJ1-2, with D possibly TRBD1 on 5 matching bases. The germline V and J ends were trimmed by 0 bases and 6 bases, with 12 bases remaining between them. The CDR3 length is 14 residues. Germline lookup yields CDR1 SGHDT and CDR2 YYEEEE. This CDR3 is CASSLAQGEDGYTF. CDR3 nucleotides: TGTGCCAGCAGCTTGGCCCAGGGAGAGGATGGCTACACCTTC.

This clone came up once. The genes are TRBV19 and TRBJ2-5; 14 bases match TRBD2. V shed 4 bases, J shed 4 bases, and the junction held 11 bases outside the gene matches. The CDR3 extends over 18 amino acids. The germline V gene encodes CDR1 LNHDA and CDR2 SQIVND (reference sequence). The CDR3 spells CASSKGTSGGLTRETQYF. CDR3 sequence (DNA): TGTGCCAGTAGTAAAGGGACTAGCGGGGGATTAACCAGAGAGACCCAGTACTTC.

V usage is TRBV10-2 and J usage is TRBJ2-7, with D unclear. The V end was cut by 0 bases, the J end by 5 bases, with 2 bases between. The CDR3 totals 11 residues. The V gene's germline CDR1 is WSHSY and CDR2 SAAADI. This chain's CDR3 is CASSESNEQYF. The CDR3 DNA is TGCGCCAGCAGTGAGTCTAACGAGCAGTACTTC.

The CDR3 DNA reads TGTGCCAGCAGCCAAGGGGGTTCAAACGGGGAAGCTTTCTTT. Protein: CASSQGGSNGEAFF. The chain carries TRBV3-1 (or the pseudogene TRBV3-2) and TRBJ1-1; D gene ambiguous. V gave up 1 base and J gave up 8 bases, with 14 bases separating them. CDR3 size: 14 residues. Germline CDR1 and CDR2: LGHDT and YNNKEL (reference sequence).

This clone is a singleton in its sample. The chain recombines TRBV3-1 (or the pseudogene TRBV3-2) with TRBJ1-1; maybe TRBD1 (6 bases). The CDR3 spans 15 residues. CDR1 LGHDT and CDR2 YNNKEL come from the germline V gene (reference sequence). V was cut by 5 bases and J by 0 bases, with 13 bases left in between. DNA of the CDR3: TGTGCCAGCAGCAACCTCAGGGGCTTGAACACTGAAGCTTTCTTT. Translating it yields CASSNLRGLNTEAFF.

V usage is TRBV19 and J usage is TRBJ2-7, with D possibly TRBD2 on 5 matching bases. This CDR3 is built from 15 residues. Germline V gives CDR1 LNHDA, CDR2 SQIVND (reference sequence). Trimming left V 5 bases short and J 3 bases short, with 17 bases between. CDR3 residues: CASSLRQEGNYEQYF. The DNA for the CDR3 is TGTGCCAGTAGTCTCCGCCAAGAGGGAAACTACGAGCAGTACTTC.

The rearrangement uses TRBV4-3 and TRBJ2-1, with 7 bases aligning to TRBD2. The ends lost 0 bases at V and 1 base at J; junction bases unmatched: 6. The CDR3 loop spans 17 amino acids. The germline V gene has CDR1 LGHNA and CDR2 YSLEER. The CDR3 DNA sequence: TGCGCCAGCAGCCAAGATGTGGGCGGGGGTTCCTACAATGAGCAGTTCTTC. Its protein product is CASSQDVGGGSYNEQFF.

This chain connects TRBV7-2 to TRBJ2-1; TRBD2 might be the D (7 bases). V lost 1 base to trimming and J lost 7 bases, with 20 bases between them. The germline CDR1 and CDR2 sequences are SGHTA and FQGNSA. This CDR3 is built from 17 residues. CDR3 region: CASSLGFGGGDINEQFF. CDR3 in DNA: TGTGCCAGCAGCTTAGGGTTTGGTGGGGGGGACATAAATGAGCAGTTCTTC.